This T cell receptor beta chain stems from a study of blood T cells in healthy people across ages. A second 7 to 11 cycle PCR used barcoded and J-beta primers. Every cDNA molecule carried a tag from a template-switch adaptor bearing 12 random nucleotides. TCRdb analysed the 5' RACE reads with MiXCR anew, one entry per CDR3 protein. Altogether roughly 1,500,000 distinct CDR3 sequences are present, 30% to 35% being singletons, with the ten largest covering approximately 11%. Overall study findings and caveats: Aged donors had fewer naive CD4+ cells and lower diversity than long-lived donors.

This clonotype was recorded a few times. Its specificity is not known. This TCR derives from a woman in her twenties or thirties in good health. Sequenced input: blood.

The DNA of the CDR3 is TGTGCCAGCAGGGAGGGGTTCACCGGGGAGCTGTTTTTT. Protein: CASREGFTGELFF. The chain uses TRBV7-6 and TRBJ2-2; D may be TRBD2 (6 bases). The CDR3 loop spans 13 amino acids. V lost 6 bases and J 4 bases, leaving 9 bases between the germline ends. Looked up from germline, CDR1 is SGHVS and CDR2 is FNYEAQ.